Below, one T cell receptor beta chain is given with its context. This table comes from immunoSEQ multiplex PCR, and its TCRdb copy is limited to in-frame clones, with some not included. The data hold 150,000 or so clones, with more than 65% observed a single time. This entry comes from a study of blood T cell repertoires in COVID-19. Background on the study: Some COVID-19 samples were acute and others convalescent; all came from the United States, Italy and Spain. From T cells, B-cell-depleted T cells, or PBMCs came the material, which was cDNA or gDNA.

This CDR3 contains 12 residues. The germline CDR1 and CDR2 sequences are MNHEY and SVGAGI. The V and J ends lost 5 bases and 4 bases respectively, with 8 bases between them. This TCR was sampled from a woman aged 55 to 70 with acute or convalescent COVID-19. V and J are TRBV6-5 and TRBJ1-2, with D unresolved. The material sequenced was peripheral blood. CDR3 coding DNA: TGTGCCAGCAGTCCCCGGGGCTATGGCTACACCTTC. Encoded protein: CASSPRGYGYTF.